This TCR beta chain was sequenced during a study of T cell clones after liver transplantation. Whole-study context: Liver transplant recipients had immunosuppression withdrawal attempted within 2 years. TCRbeta sequencing after a pre-transplant mixed lymphocyte reaction identified graft-donor-reactive clones, later tracked in post-transplant blood.

With 5 bases removed from V and 6 bases from J, the gap between germline ends came to 9 bases. From germline, CDR1 is MNHEY and CDR2 SMNVEV (reference sequence). This CDR3 is built from 12 residues. This clone occurred once. The table came from immunoSEQ multiplex PCR; TCRdb's copy has only in-frame clones and leaves some out. This sample has more than 65,000 clones, with more than 90% found just once. V is TRBV27 and J is TRBJ2-3; D remains unclear. Sequenced material: CD4+ T cells from blood, taken before liver transplant. This clonotype originated in a human donor who received a liver transplant. The CDR3, as DNA: TGTGCCAGCAGTCCCACCATGGATACGCAGTATTTT. Translated, it gives CASSPTMDTQYF.